This T cell receptor (beta chain) was identified in a study of molecular identifiers for immune sequencing clone quantification. MiXCR, applied by TCRdb to the PCR reads, yields one record per CDR3 protein. The sample has about 630,000 distinct CDR3 sequences, 25% seen once. RNA fractions of 10%, 30% or 50% and roughly 19,000 to 1,100,000 sorted cells were the source of naive CD8 libraries. This clonotype was picked up many times. The CDR3 runs to 14 residues. V was cut by 11 bases and J by 10 bases, with 21 bases left in between. Per the germline V gene, CDR1 is SGHTA and CDR2 is FQGNSA. The chain joins TRBV7-2 to TRBJ1-6, with D possibly matching TRBD1 (5 bases). The origin of this receptor is a human donor in good health. Some libraries in this study had Jurkat cell RNA spiked in. Sequenced material: naive CD8+ T cells from blood, with Jurkat cell RNA spiked in. Described subset: FACS-sorted CD8+CD4-CCR7+CD45RA+ naive T cells. The CDR3 loop is CAAEIGGRDSPLHF. The CDR3 DNA reads TGTGCCGCCGAGATCGGGGGGAGAGACTCACCCCTCCACTTT.